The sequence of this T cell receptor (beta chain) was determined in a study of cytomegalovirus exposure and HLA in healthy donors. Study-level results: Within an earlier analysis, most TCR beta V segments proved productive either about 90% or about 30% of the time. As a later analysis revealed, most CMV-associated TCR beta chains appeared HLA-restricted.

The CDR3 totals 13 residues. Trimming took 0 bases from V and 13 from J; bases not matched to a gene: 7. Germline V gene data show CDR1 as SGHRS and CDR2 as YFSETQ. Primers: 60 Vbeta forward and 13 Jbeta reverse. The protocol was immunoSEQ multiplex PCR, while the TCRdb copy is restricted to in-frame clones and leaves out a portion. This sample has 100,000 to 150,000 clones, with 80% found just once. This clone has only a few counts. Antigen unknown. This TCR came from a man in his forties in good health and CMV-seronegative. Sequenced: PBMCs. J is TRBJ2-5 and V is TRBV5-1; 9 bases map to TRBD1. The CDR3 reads CASSLEGGTGWYF. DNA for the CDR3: TGCGCCAGCAGCTTGGAAGGGGGGACAGGGTGGTACTTC. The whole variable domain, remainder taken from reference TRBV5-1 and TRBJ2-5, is KAGVTQTPRYLIKTRGQQVTLSCSPISGHRSVSWYQQTPGQGLQFLFEYFSETQRNKGNFPGRFSGRQFSNSRSEMNVSTLELGDSALYLCASSLEGGTGWYFGPGTRLLVL.